The 25 T cell receptor beta chains in this list originate from one sample, sequenced in a study of CD8+CD57+ T cells in acquired aplastic anemia. TCR beta VDJ and CDR3 were profiled, and genomic DNA was the template. TCRdb called the reads again in MiXCR, with one record for every CDR3 protein. The sample has about 210,000 distinct CDR3 sequences, around 60% seen once; the top ten hold around 32%. The sequenced sample consisted of sorted CD4+, CD8+, or CD8+CD57+ T cells (not recorded which) from PBMCs. The receptors stem from a human donor in good health.

With respect to this clonotype: A read error may account for a junction end that differs from germline. The chain employs TRBV7-9 and TRBJ2-7, with 7 bases lining up with TRBD1. Per the germline V gene, CDR1 is SEHNR and CDR2 is FQNEAQ (reference sequence). The CDR3 spans 14 residues. The CDR3 region has the DNA TGTGCCAGCAGCTTCCCGGGACAGAGCTACGGGCAGTACTTC. This sequence encodes CASSFPGQSYGQYF.

Concerning this clonotype: A much larger clone sits a single nucleotide away, making a read error possible. The rearrangement joins TRBV4-1 to TRBJ2-1; D gene uncertain. The CDR3 sequence is 11 residues long. The germline V gene encodes CDR1 MGHRA and CDR2 YSYEKL. V lost 8 bases and J lost 9, with 11 bases in between. DNA of the CDR3: TGCGCCAGCGCCCAAAACAGTGAGCAGTTCTTC. Amino acid sequence: CASAQNSEQFF.

This clonotype showed up many times. The J gene is TRBJ2-7, the V gene TRBV4-2, with TRBD2 identical over 8 bases. J lost 5 bases, V lost 2 bases, and 11 bases had no gene match. The germline CDR1 and CDR2 sequences are LGHNA and YNFKEQ. The CDR3 length is 16 residues. For the CDR3, the DNA is TGTGCCAGCAGCCAACTTACCGGGACTAGGACGGACGAGCAGTACTTC. It translates to CASSQLTGTRTDEQYF.

The sample holds a few counts of this clonotype. The chain combines TRBV7-2 with TRBJ2-5; unclear D gene. CDR1 SGHTA and CDR2 FQGNSA come from the germline V gene. The ends were cut back, 5 bases at V and 9 bases at J, with 19 bases in the middle. The CDR3 has 14 residues. CDR3 residues: CASSLRYQKVAQYF. DNA of the CDR3: TGTGCCAGCAGCCTCCGCTATCAAAAGGTGGCCCAGTACTTC.

V is TRBV27 and J is TRBJ2-7, with 7 bases fitting TRBD1. Germline assignment: CDR1 MNHEY and CDR2 SMNVEV (reference sequence). V lost 2 bases and J lost 3; bases outside the gene matches: 4. This CDR3 has 14 residues. The CDR3 nucleotides read TGTGCCAGCAGTTTAACCCGGACAGGCTACGAGCAGTACTTC. It specifies CASSLTRTGYEQYF.

This chain links TRBV2 with TRBJ2-7, with TRBD1 matching over 8 bases. Germline V gives CDR1 SNHLY, CDR2 FYNNEI. The CDR3 is 14 residues long. The V and J ends lost 3 bases and 0 bases, in that order; junction bases with no gene match: 1. The CDR3 DNA follows: TGTGCCAGCAGTGAGGGACAGGTCTCCTACGAGCAGTACTTC. Translated, it gives CASSEGQVSYEQYF.

Worth noting for this clonotype: At one of its ends the junction is not consistent with the germline gene, which may arise from a read error. J is TRBJ2-3 and V is TRBV5-1; D is uncertain. Germline-derived CDR1 and CDR2 are SGHRS and YFSETQ. The CDR3 contains 14 residues. The CDR3 bases are TGTGCCAGCAGCCCCACGACGGCCACAGATACGCAGTATTTT. It is translated as CASSPTTATDTQYF. The entire variable domain, with the rest obtained from reference TRBV5-1 and TRBJ2-3, is as follows: KAGVTQTPRYLIKTRGQQVTLSCSPISGHRSVSWYQQTPGQGLQFLFEYFSETQRNKGNFPGRFSGRQFSNSRSEMNVSTLELGDSALYLCASSPTTATDTQYFGPGTRLTVL.

This clonotype was detected only once. V gene TRBV20-1 combines with J gene TRBJ2-7; 7 bases align to TRBD1. CDR3 length equals 16 residues. V lost 3 bases and J lost 4; bases outside the gene matches: 15. Germline V gene lookup returns CDR1 DFQATT and CDR2 SNEGSKA (reference sequence). The CDR3: CSARVLSGTVSYEQYF. As DNA, the CDR3 is TGCAGTGCTAGGGTCTTATCCGGGACAGTGAGTTACGAGCAGTACTTC.

The CDR3 DNA follows: TGTGCCAGCGGCGCTCTGGGGGGCGAGCAGTACTTC. Residues: CASGALGGEQYF. The chain carries TRBV7-8 and TRBJ2-7; TRBD2 might be the D (6 bases). This CDR3 is built from 12 residues. Trimming cost V 8 bases and J 6 bases, with 14 bases left between them. The V gene's germline CDR1 is SGHVS and CDR2 FQNEAQ.

The rearrangement links TRBV20-1 to TRBJ1-1; TRBD1 might be the D (5 bases). Germline V lookup: CDR1 DFQATT, CDR2 SNEGSKA (reference sequence). This CDR3 comprises 15 residues. The V gene lost 3 bases and the J gene lost 6 bases, with 20 bases spanning the gap. CDR3 sequence reads: CSARGGGDSLAEAFF. In nucleotides, the CDR3 is TGCAGTGCTAGGGGCGGCGGTGACAGCCTCGCTGAAGCTTTCTTT.

The V and J genes are TRBV5-1 and TRBJ2-3; D is perhaps TRBD2 (5 bases). The germline V gene has CDR1 SGHRS and CDR2 YFSETQ. Trimming took off 0 bases at V and 4 bases at J, with 15 bases between the two ends. This CDR3 contains 16 residues. The CDR3 nucleotides are TGCGCCAGCAGCTTGGCCACGGGAAAGCCGGCAGATACGCAGTATTTT. As protein: CASSLATGKPADTQYF.

The rearrangement joins TRBV2 to TRBJ1-6; D is unclear. The length of the CDR3 is 12 residues. Per the germline V gene, CDR1 is SNHLY and CDR2 is FYNNEI. Trimming left V 6 bases short and J 19 bases short, with 19 bases between. The chain's CDR3 is CASRSEGGLLHF. The CDR3, as DNA: TGTGCCAGCAGGTCGGAGGGAGGACTCCTTCACTTT.

This clonotype was counted a few times. The V gene is TRBV7-2, the J gene TRBJ1-6, with D perhaps TRBD1 (6 bases). This CDR3 is built from 13 residues. Germline V gene lookup returns CDR1 SGHTA and CDR2 FQGNSA. V was shortened by 4 bases and J by 10 bases, with 11 bases between the two germline ends. CDR3 sequence (DNA): TGTGCCAGCAGCTGGGACACATTATCACCCCTCCACTTT. This gives the protein CASSWDTLSPLHF.

The J gene is TRBJ2-2, the V gene TRBV20-1; TRBD2 matches at 13 bases. Trimming cost V 1 base and J 8 bases; bases outside gene matches: 4. This CDR3 contains 15 residues. Per the germline V gene, CDR1 is DFQATT and CDR2 is SNEGSKA (reference sequence). DNA for the CDR3: TGCAGTGCTAGAGGGACTAGCGGGAGAGCGGGGGAGCTGTTTTTT. Encoded protein: CSARGTSGRAGELFF.

This clonotype was detected ten times or more. The chain uses TRBV9 and TRBJ1-3; D gene uncertain. Germline V CDR1 and CDR2: SGDLS, YYNGEE. The CDR3 sequence is 12 residues long. Trimming removed 3 bases at V and 3 bases at J, with 4 bases between. The CDR3 spells CASSGDGNTIYF. The CDR3 bases are TGTGCCAGCAGCGGCGATGGAAACACCATATATTTT.

This clonotype was detected ten times or more. CDR3 in amino acids: CASSHGRNNEQFF. CDR3 nucleotide sequence: TGTGCCAGCAGCCACGGACGTAACAATGAGCAGTTCTTC. The V call is TRBV12-3 or TRBV12-4, the J call TRBJ2-1; no definite D call. This CDR3 contains 13 residues. The V end lost 6 bases, the J end lost 5 bases, and 11 bases lay between the germline ends.

The chain has TRBV10-3 and TRBJ1-1, with unresolved D. Deletions cut 2 bases from V and 5 bases from J, with 6 bases between. This CDR3 is 12 amino acids long. In germline, CDR1 is ENHRY, CDR2 SYGVKD. CDR3: CAISEVGTEAFF. The CDR3 DNA sequence: TGTGCCATCAGTGAGGTAGGGACTGAAGCTTTCTTT.

The table lists this clonotype with many counts. The chain is built from TRBV6-6 and TRBJ2-3, with D unclear. CDR3 length: 13 residues. V was trimmed by 2 bases and J by 10 bases, leaving 13 bases between them. Germline V CDR1 and CDR2: MNHNY, SVGAGI (reference sequence). Written as DNA, the CDR3 is TGTGCCAGCAGTTACGGGCCTCCAAGGGCGCAGTATTTT. This encodes CASSYGPPRAQYF.

The chain has TRBV20-1 and TRBJ2-5, with 9 bases identical to TRBD1. The germline gives CDR1 DFQATT, CDR2 SNEGSKA (reference sequence). J was trimmed by 2 bases and V by 4 bases; bases with no gene match: 17. The CDR3 is 18 residues long. CDR3 DNA: TGCAGTGCTAACAGTCCGGGACAGGGTTTTTCAGGTCAAGAGACCCAGTACTTC. Its translation: CSANSPGQGFSGQETQYF.

This sequence joins TRBV6-6 and TRBJ1-2; 8 positions agree with TRBD1. CDR3 length: 15 amino acids. From germline, CDR1 is MNHNY and CDR2 SVGAGI (reference sequence). The V segment lost 5 bases and the J segment 4 bases; nucleotides outside the gene matches: 9. CDR3 amino acids: CASSEATGASYGYTF. Here the CDR3 DNA reads TGTGCCAGCAGTGAAGCGACAGGGGCGAGCTATGGCTACACCTTC.

V is TRBV14 and J is TRBJ1-1, with D uncertain. Trimming took off 1 base at V and 5 bases at J, with 11 bases between the two ends. Germline V CDR1 and CDR2: SGHDN, FVKESK. The CDR3 extends over 14 amino acids. CDR3 sequence reads: CASSQGARRTEAFF. The CDR3 DNA reads as TGTGCCAGCAGCCAAGGAGCCCGGAGGACTGAAGCTTTCTTT.

The chain carries TRBV2 and TRBJ2-5, with 7 bases lining up with TRBD2. The ends lost 6 bases at V and 5 bases at J; junction bases unmatched: 9. Germline V lookup: CDR1 SNHLY, CDR2 FYNNEI. This CDR3 has 14 amino acids. The CDR3 sequence: CASRFGRGGETQYF. In nucleotides, the CDR3 is TGTGCCAGCAGATTCGGTAGGGGAGGGGAGACCCAGTACTTC. The full variable domain, in which reference TRBV2 and TRBJ2-5 provide the parts outside the CDR3, is EPEVTQTPSHQVTQMGQEVILRCVPISNHLYFYWYRQILGQKVEFLVSFYNNEISEKSEIFDDQFSVERPDGSNFTLKIRSTKLEDSAMYFCASRFGRGGETQYFGPGTRLLVL.

In regard to this clonotype: An end of the junction does not agree with germline; a read error may underlie this. The chain links TRBV7-3 to TRBJ2-1; D call uncertain. CDR3 length: 13 residues. CDR1 and CDR2 (germline): SGHTA, FQGTGA. In DNA, the CDR3 is TGCGCCAGCAGCCCCTACCTAGTCAATGAGCAGTTCTTC. Protein sequence: CASSPYLVNEQFF.

Turning to this clonotype: The CDR3 end shows no conserved phenylalanine or tryptophan, and so a read error is likely. The limits of the CDR3 on the DNA are not certain, so only TCRdb's listed CDR3 is given. The chain links TRBV7-9 to TRBJ2-1. The CDR3 is 8 residues long, counting both termini. CDR1 is SEHNR and CDR2 is FQNEAQ in the germline V gene (reference sequence). CDR3 amino acids: CASSLAPN.

The chain employs TRBV6-1 and TRBJ1-2; D call uncertain. The V and J ends lost 4 bases and 5 bases respectively, with 8 bases between them. Germline values: CDR1 MNHNS, CDR2 SASEGT. The length of the CDR3 is 12 residues. The CDR3 reads CASSVGPYGYTF. CDR3 coding DNA: TGTGCCAGCAGTGTGGGCCCTTATGGCTACACCTTC.